The 30 T cell receptor beta chains reported below all come from one sample, sequenced in a study of blood T cell repertoires in COVID-19. The assay was immunoSEQ multiplex PCR, and TCRdb's table has in-frame clones only and misses some. The sample lists roughly 290,000 clones, roughly four fifths occurring once. Specimen: peripheral blood. All receptors come from a person aged 70 to 79 with COVID-19, enrolled during active disease.

V and J are TRBV6-6 and TRBJ2-3; 10 nucleotides agree with TRBD2. Trimming removed 5 bases from V and 0 bases from J; junction bases left unmatched: 2. Germline CDR1 and CDR2: MNHNY and SVGAGI (reference sequence). The CDR3 spans 15 residues. The CDR3 coding sequence is TGTGCCAGCAGTCCTAGCGGGAGCAGCACAGATACGCAGTATTTT. This encodes CASSPSGSSTDTQYF.

The chain carries TRBV6-5 and TRBJ1-1; D unclear. The CDR3 loop spans 11 amino acids. The germline CDR1 and CDR2 sequences are MNHEY and SVGAGI. The V end lost 2 bases, the J end lost 8 bases, and 6 bases lay between the germline ends. This chain's CDR3 is CASSYPPEAFF. DNA of the CDR3: TGTGCCAGCAGTTACCCCCCGGAAGCTTTCTTT.

This clone appeared many times. The CDR3 here is CASSNPGLGYEQYF. DNA of the CDR3: TGTGCCAGTAGTAACCCGGGACTCGGCTACGAGCAGTACTTC. The chain links TRBV19 to TRBJ2-7; a weak D match, TRBD2 (6 bases). The CDR3 runs to 14 residues. V lost 4 bases and J 3 bases, leaving 13 bases between the germline ends. Germline lookup yields CDR1 LNHDA and CDR2 SQIVND (reference sequence).

This rearrangement joins TRBV3-1 (or the pseudogene TRBV3-2) to TRBJ1-3; the match to TRBD1 covers 7 bases. The CDR3 runs 16 residues. Germline loops: CDR1 LGHDT, CDR2 YNNKEL (reference sequence). With 4 bases clipped from V and 4 bases from J, the junction kept 10 bases outside the gene matches. The CDR3 is CASSPPPTGIGNTIYF. CDR3 DNA sequence: TGTGCCAGCAGCCCACCCCCGACAGGGATCGGAAACACCATATATTTT.

The chain has TRBV7-2 and TRBJ1-2; 8 nucleotides align to TRBD1. Trimming removed 2 bases from V and 5 bases from J; junction bases left unmatched: 7. Germline V gene data show CDR1 as SGHTA and CDR2 as FQGNSA. CDR3 length: 15 residues. CDR3 DNA: TGTGCCAGCAGCTTACCCGGACAGGGAGAATATGGCTACACCTTC. Its translation is CASSLPGQGEYGYTF.

This sequence joins TRBV9 and TRBJ2-1; D is possibly TRBD1 (6 bases). CDR1 is SGDLS, CDR2 YYNGEE, per germline. This CDR3 spans 14 amino acids. V lost 0 bases and J 3 bases, leaving 7 bases between the germline ends. Here the CDR3 reads CASSVADSYNEQFF. The DNA of the CDR3 is TGTGCCAGCAGCGTAGCGGACAGCTACAATGAGCAGTTCTTC.

This chain connects TRBV18 to TRBJ1-3, with D possibly being TRBD1 (6 bases). The CDR3 covers 16 residues. The germline V and J ends were trimmed by 4 bases and 0 bases, with 13 bases remaining between them. Looked up from germline, CDR1 is KGHSH and CDR2 is LQKENI. The CDR3 reads CASSREQGTSGNTIYF. The CDR3 DNA reads TGTGCCAGCTCACGCGAACAGGGCACCTCTGGAAACACCATATATTTT.

This chain links TRBV5-1 with TRBJ2-5; D gene ambiguous. The CDR3 is 16 residues long. Germline CDR1 is SGHRS and CDR2 is YFSETQ. Trimming pared 0 bases from V and 0 bases from J, leaving 12 bases between. The CDR3 spells CASSLAWSANQETQYF. The CDR3 region has the DNA TGCGCCAGCAGCTTGGCCTGGTCAGCGAACCAAGAGACCCAGTACTTC.

V is TRBV28 and J is TRBJ1-2; D is uncertain. There are 13 residues in the CDR3. Germline-derived CDR1 and CDR2 are MDHEN and SYDVKM. The ends were cut back, 5 bases at V and 0 bases at J, with 7 bases in the middle. CDR3 bases: TGTGCCAGCAGTCCTAACGCTAACTATGGCTACACCTTC. The encoded protein is CASSPNANYGYTF.

The chain joins TRBV7-2 to TRBJ2-1, with TRBD2 matching 12 bases. The germline V gene has CDR1 SGHTA and CDR2 FQGNSA. The junction had 8 bases not matched to a gene; V was cut back by 5 bases and J by 9 bases. There are 15 residues in the CDR3. The CDR3 DNA reads as TGTGCCAGCAGCAACCGACTAGCGGGGGCCGTTGAGCAGTTCTTC. Translating it yields CASSNRLAGAVEQFF. The whole variable domain, filled in from reference TRBV7-2 and TRBJ2-1, reads GAGVSQSPSNKVTEKGKDVELRCDPISGHTALYWYRQSLGQGLEFLIYFQGNSAPDKSGLPSDRFSAERTGGSVSTLTIQRTQQEDSAVYLCASSNRLAGAVEQFFGPGTRLTVL.

The chain uses TRBV20-1 and TRBJ2-7; no clear D. The germline CDR1 and CDR2 sequences are DFQATT and SNEGSKA (reference sequence). CDR3 length equals 8 residues. The germline V and J ends were trimmed by 6 bases and 7 bases, with 4 bases remaining between them. CDR3 sequence: CSAQEQYF. For the CDR3, the DNA is TGCAGTGCCCAGGAGCAGTACTTC.

V and J are TRBV19 and TRBJ2-1, with D possibly being TRBD1 (6 bases). Deletions cut 5 bases from V and 1 base from J, with 15 bases between. This CDR3 is 16 amino acids long. The germline V gene has CDR1 LNHDA and CDR2 SQIVND (reference sequence). The CDR3 reads CASSQMLGGSYNEQFF. DNA of the CDR3: TGTGCCAGTAGTCAGATGCTAGGGGGATCCTACAATGAGCAGTTCTTC.

This sequence joins TRBV2 and TRBJ2-1, with TRBD1 matching over 9 bases. The germline gives CDR1 SNHLY, CDR2 FYNNEI. Germline trimming cut 4 bases from V and 9 bases from J; bases unmatched to any gene: 10. The CDR3 consists of 15 residues. In DNA, the CDR3 is TGTGCCAGCAGTGTCGGGGGACAGGGCCTCGGTGAGCAGTTCTTC. Amino acid sequence: CASSVGGQGLGEQFF.

The J gene is TRBJ2-3, the V gene TRBV2; D not resolved. V lost 1 base and J lost 2, with 7 bases in between. Germline assignment: CDR1 SNHLY and CDR2 FYNNEI. The CDR3 runs to 14 residues. The CDR3 DNA follows: TGTGCCAGCAGTGAAGACAGTCACACAGATACGCAGTATTTT. As protein: CASSEDSHTDTQYF.

This rearrangement joins TRBV28 to TRBJ2-2; D not resolved. CDR3 length: 12 residues. The V gene lost 4 bases and the J gene lost 6 bases, with 6 bases spanning the gap. CDR1 MDHEN and CDR2 SYDVKM come from the germline V gene. In nucleotides, the CDR3 is TGTGCCAGCAGTTCCCCTTCCGGGGAGCTGTTTTTT. This codes for CASSSPSGELFF.

The chain joins TRBV6-5 to TRBJ2-1, with 8 bases that match TRBD2. CDR1 is MNHEY and CDR2 is SVGAGI in the germline V gene. This CDR3 is built from 14 residues. V lost 2 bases, J lost 5 bases, and 2 bases stayed unmatched. This CDR3 reads CASSYKLADNEQFF. The CDR3 nucleotides read TGTGCCAGCAGTTACAAACTAGCGGACAATGAGCAGTTCTTC.

The chain joins TRBV10-2 to TRBJ1-1; TRBD1 is a possible D gene (5 bases). Trimming shortened V by 6 bases and J by 8 bases, and 19 bases separated the two germline ends. Germline loops: CDR1 WSHSY, CDR2 SAAADI. CDR3 length: 14 residues. The CDR3 protein is CASSNLGGEAEAFF. For the CDR3, the DNA is TGCGCCAGCAGCAACTTGGGGGGGGAGGCGGAAGCTTTCTTT.

This clone was seen a few times. The V and J genes are TRBV6-5 and TRBJ2-7; D ambiguous. This CDR3 contains 12 residues. V was trimmed by 9 bases and J by 7 bases, leaving 16 bases between them. Looked up from germline, CDR1 is MNHEY and CDR2 is SVGAGI. The CDR3 coding sequence is TGTGCCAGTTCAAACCCCCTGAGGGAGCAGTACTTC. This gives the protein CASSNPLREQYF.

V is TRBV6-2 or TRBV6-3 and J is TRBJ2-1; TRBD2 might be the D (5 bases). The V end was cut by 5 bases, the J end by 8 bases, with 19 bases between. The CDR3 spans 15 residues. The germline gives CDR1 MNHEY, CDR2 SVGEGT. In nucleotides, the CDR3 is TGTGCCAGCAGTACCCGGACTCGCTCCCCCGATGAGCAGTTCTTC. It translates to CASSTRTRSPDEQFF.

The chain couples TRBV12-3 or TRBV12-4 to TRBJ1-4; 8 nucleotides match TRBD1. The CDR3 loop spans 13 amino acids. V was clipped by 6 bases and J by 7 bases; unmatched bases: 4. The CDR3 DNA follows: TGTGCCAGCAGGACAGGGGTTCGTGAAAAACTGTTTTTT. This codes for CASRTGVREKLFF.

The V call is TRBV5-1, the J call TRBJ2-3; 7 positions match TRBD1. The CDR3 is made up of 17 amino acids. CDR1 SGHRS and CDR2 YFSETQ come from the germline V gene. V trimming: 4 bases; J trimming: 6 bases; junction bases outside the gene matches: 17. CDR3 amino acids: CASSRGSGGWVMDTQYF. The CDR3 bases are TGCGCCAGCAGCCGCGGTTCAGGGGGATGGGTGATGGATACGCAGTATTTT.

CDR3 region: CASSRGTDNSPLHF. As DNA, the CDR3 is TGTGCCAGCAGCCGCGGGACAGATAATTCACCCCTCCACTTT. The chain has TRBV3-1 (or the pseudogene TRBV3-2) and TRBJ1-6, with 7 positions matching TRBD1. V gave up 4 bases and J gave up 5 bases; unmatched junction bases: 2. Germline V gene lookup returns CDR1 LGHDT and CDR2 YNNKEL (reference sequence). The CDR3 contains 14 residues.

This clone has a handful of counts. The genes are TRBV19 and TRBJ1-1; 9 nucleotides match TRBD1. The trim removed 8 bases at V and 6 bases at J, leaving 4 bases unmatched. The CDR3 totals 12 residues. Germline values: CDR1 LNHDA, CDR2 SQIVND (reference sequence). Here the CDR3 reads CASSGQGPEAFF. CDR3 sequence (DNA): TGTGCCAGTTCGGGACAGGGACCTGAAGCTTTCTTT.

Only a few counts were recorded for this clone. The chain recombines TRBV18 with TRBJ1-4; 8 bases are shared with TRBD1. The V and J ends lost 3 bases and 5 bases, in that order; junction bases with no gene match: 5. The germline CDR1 and CDR2 sequences are KGHSH and LQKENI. The CDR3 has 15 amino acids. CDR3 amino acids: CASSPGQGLNEKLFF. CDR3 sequence (DNA): TGTGCCAGCTCACCCGGACAGGGCTTAAATGAAAAACTGTTTTTT.

This rearrangement joins TRBV5-5 to TRBJ1-4, with D possibly TRBD1 on 6 matching bases. The CDR3 extends over 15 amino acids. Germline CDR1 is SGHKS and CDR2 is YYEKEE (reference sequence). V gave up 2 bases and J gave up 5 bases, with 13 bases separating them. As DNA, the CDR3 is TGTGCCAGCAGCTTAAGGAAGGGGGAAAATGAAAAACTGTTTTTT. As protein: CASSLRKGENEKLFF.

The chain employs TRBV5-1 and TRBJ2-3; D possibly corresponds to TRBD2 (6 bases). The CDR3 length is 14 residues. V was trimmed by 4 bases and J by 4 bases, leaving 13 bases between them. Germline lookup yields CDR1 SGHRS and CDR2 YFSETQ. CDR3: CASSGPGTADTQYF. The CDR3 DNA follows: TGCGCCAGCAGCGGACCGGGGACTGCAGATACGCAGTATTTT. The whole variable domain, filled in from reference TRBV5-1 and TRBJ2-3, reads KAGVTQTPRYLIKTRGQQVTLSCSPISGHRSVSWYQQTPGQGLQFLFEYFSETQRNKGNFPGRFSGRQFSNSRSEMNVSTLELGDSALYLCASSGPGTADTQYFGPGTRLTVL.

The J gene is TRBJ2-3, the V gene TRBV15; 9 positions agree with TRBD2. The V gene end was trimmed by 8 bases and the J gene end by 0 bases; junction bases not matched to a gene: 12. The CDR3 spans 17 residues. Germline loops: CDR1 LNHNV, CDR2 YYDKDF (reference sequence). CDR3 amino acids: CATAGFSGGHSTDTQYF. CDR3 bases: TGTGCCACCGCCGGTTTTAGCGGGGGCCATAGCACAGATACGCAGTATTTT.

The chain is built from TRBV28 and TRBJ1-5; 7 bases match TRBD1. V gave up 1 base and J gave up 0 bases; unmatched junction bases: 9. The V gene's germline CDR1 is MDHEN and CDR2 SYDVKM. CDR3 length equals 18 residues. CDR3 residues: CASSLYSYRGYSNQPQHF. The CDR3 bases are TGTGCCAGCAGTTTATACTCCTACAGGGGATATAGCAATCAGCCCCAGCATTTT.

This clone was seen a handful of times. The rearrangement joins TRBV7-9 to TRBJ2-7; perhaps TRBD1 as D (5 bases). CDR3 length: 12 residues. Germline V CDR1 and CDR2: SEHNR, FQNEAQ (reference sequence). Between the trimmed V and J ends, which lost 2 bases and 6 bases, there was a span of 8 bases. The CDR3 here is CASSLSGFEQYF. For the CDR3, the DNA is TGTGCCAGCAGCTTATCAGGGTTCGAGCAGTACTTC.

The chain recombines TRBV6-2 or TRBV6-3 with TRBJ1-2; 10 bases map to TRBD1. The CDR3 extends over 14 amino acids. V dropped 5 bases and J dropped 8; count of bases not matched to a gene: 8. The germline gives CDR1 MNHEY, CDR2 SVGEGT. CDR3 DNA sequence: TGTGCCAGCAGTGTTCGACAGGGGGCCCTCGGCTACACCTTC. Translating gives CASSVRQGALGYTF.